This T cell receptor beta chain was captured by sequencing in a study of CD8+ T cells in alopecia areata. Trimming cost V 0 bases and J 3 bases, with 9 bases left between them. Looked up from germline, CDR1 is SEHNR and CDR2 is FQNEAQ (reference sequence). This CDR3 has 14 amino acids. RNA was isolated and reverse transcribed to cDNA, the sequencing template. The table came from immunoSEQ multiplex PCR; TCRdb's copy has only in-frame clones and leaves some out. The sample yields about 200,000 clones, 50% to 70% seen once. This TCR was recovered from a human donor with alopecia areata. Material: CD4+ T cells sorted from blood, obtained at week 0. This chain connects TRBV7-9 to TRBJ2-7; D not certain. In DNA, the CDR3 is TGTGCCAGCAGCTTAGCGGATTGGGGCTACGAGCAGTACTTC. Protein sequence: CASSLADWGYEQYF. Filled out from reference TRBV7-9 and TRBJ2-7, the complete variable domain reads DTGVSQNPRHKITKRGQNVTFRCDPISEHNRLYWYRQTLGQGPEFLTYFQNEAQLEKSRLLSDRFSAERPKGSFSTLEIQRTEQGDSAMYLCASSLADWGYEQYFGPGTRLTVT.